This TCR beta chain was identified during a study of T-cell memory formation after mild COVID-19. Study outcomes and limitations: Memory sampled before infection contained some responding clones, suggesting cross-reactive memory joined. CM and EM subsets held most contracting CD4+ clones; EMRA held CD8+ ones.

TCRdb itself ran the 5' RACE reads through MiXCR, one entry per CDR3 protein. The table has 350,000 to 450,000 distinct CDR3 sequences, 20% to 25% seen once; the top ten hold roughly 9.7%. In this sample, this clonotype turned up a few times. Its target is not known. Trimming pared 2 bases from V and 2 bases from J, leaving 11 bases between. Germline CDR1 reads ENHRY; CDR2 reads SYGVKD. The CDR3 consists of 15 residues. The clonotype comes from an adult woman who had mild COVID-19 (a few samples of this study predate the infection). Cell type and time point are not known. The chain is built from TRBV10-3 and TRBJ2-3, with D maybe TRBD1 (6 bases). The sequenced sample was PBMCs or a T cell subset sorted from them (not recorded which). This CDR3 is CAISETRGTTDTQYF. The CDR3 region has the DNA TGTGCCATCAGTGAGACCAGGGGAACCACAGATACGCAGTATTTT.